The 23 T cell receptor beta chains listed next were all sequenced from one sample in a study of cytomegalovirus exposure and HLA in healthy donors (TCRdb year 2017). Receptor amplification or capture employed the immunoSEQ multiplex PCR assay. A mixture of 60 forward primers for TCR Vbeta segments and 13 reverse primers for TCR Jbeta segments was used in the multiplex PCR. Not all clones reach the TCRdb copy of this immuneACCESS table, which keeps in-frame sequences only. Checked studies attribute under half of the gap to unresolved V genes and leave the rest unexplained. Within this sample are 100,000 to 150,000 clones, with about 78% of them counted one time only. The ten largest make up about 1.2% of the sample. Sequenced material: PBMCs. Receptor source: a female donor in good health and CMV-seronegative.

V gene TRBV19 combines with J gene TRBJ1-2; D is unresolved. V was cut by 7 bases and J by 6 bases, with 18 bases left in between. There are 14 residues in the CDR3. From germline, CDR1 is LNHDA and CDR2 SQIVND (reference sequence). Here the CDR3 reads CASKARGSSDGYTF. In nucleotides, the CDR3 is TGTGCCAGTAAGGCCCGCGGCTCCTCTGATGGCTACACCTTC. Based on the CDR3 plus reference TRBV19 and TRBJ1-2, the full variable domain is DGGITQSPKYLFRKEGQNVTLSCEQNLNHDAMYWYRQDPGQGLRLIYYSQIVNDFQKGDIAEGYSVSREKKESFPLTVTSAQKNPTAFYLCASKARGSSDGYTFGSGTRLTVV.

The rearrangement uses TRBV18 and TRBJ2-1; D is uncertain. Looked up from germline, CDR1 is KGHSH and CDR2 is LQKENI. The V gene lost 8 bases and the J gene lost 9 bases, with 14 bases spanning the gap. The CDR3 loop spans 12 amino acids. The CDR3 sequence is CASAIESGEQFF. For the CDR3, the DNA is TGTGCCAGCGCGATCGAGTCGGGTGAGCAGTTCTTC.

This clone was counted only a few times. The gene calls are TRBV30 and TRBJ2-1; perhaps TRBD2 as D (5 bases). This CDR3 contains 16 residues. The V gene's germline CDR1 is GTSNPN and CDR2 SVGIG (reference sequence). V lost 2 bases and J 0 bases, leaving 14 bases between the germline ends. The CDR3: CAWSYPGLRSYNEQFF. The CDR3 DNA reads TGTGCCTGGAGTTATCCGGGATTACGCTCCTACAATGAGCAGTTCTTC.

This rearrangement joins TRBV6-6 to TRBJ1-2; D is unresolved. Germline values: CDR1 MNHNY, CDR2 SVGAGI (reference sequence). The length of the CDR3 is 12 residues. Trimming removed 5 bases at V and 4 bases at J, with 8 bases between. CDR3 amino acids: CASSPRFYGYTF. The CDR3 DNA follows: TGTGCCAGCAGTCCCCGTTTCTATGGCTACACCTTC.

The sample holds one count of this clone. The J gene is TRBJ2-3, the V gene TRBV5-1; 12 nucleotides line up with TRBD2. Unmatched junction bases numbered 2, after V lost 0 bases and J lost 3 bases. Per the germline V gene, CDR1 is SGHRS and CDR2 is YFSETQ. The CDR3 runs to 16 residues. The CDR3 DNA is TGCGCCAGCAGCTTGGCCGGACTAGCGGGGACAGATACGCAGTATTTT. Translated, it gives CASSLAGLAGTDTQYF.

This clone was counted a single time. This sequence joins TRBV7-9 and TRBJ1-2; TRBD1 aligns across 8 bases. V lost 1 base and J lost 2; bases outside the gene matches: 0. Germline assignment: CDR1 SEHNR and CDR2 FQNEAQ (reference sequence). The CDR3 runs 14 residues. The CDR3 bases are TGTGCCAGCAGCTTAGGGACAGGGAACTATGGCTACACCTTC. Amino acids: CASSLGTGNYGYTF.

The genes are TRBV7-8 and TRBJ2-7, with unresolved D. Germline values: CDR1 SGHVS, CDR2 FQNEAQ. CDR3 length equals 14 residues. V lost 1 base and J lost 0, with 7 bases in between. The CDR3 DNA reads as TGTGCCAGCAGCTTAGGGGCCAGCTCCTACGAGCAGTACTTC. It is translated as CASSLGASSYEQYF.

V gene TRBV5-1 combines with J gene TRBJ1-1; D might be TRBD1 (6 bases). Germline-derived CDR1 and CDR2 are SGHRS and YFSETQ. The CDR3 spans 14 residues. V was pared by 0 bases and J by 7 bases, with 13 bases between. CDR3 nucleotide sequence: TGCGCCAGCAGCTTGGGGTGGGAAGGGGGTGAAGCTTTCTTT. It codes for CASSLGWEGGEAFF. Using reference TRBV5-1 and TRBJ1-1 for the parts outside the CDR3, the full variable domain is KAGVTQTPRYLIKTRGQQVTLSCSPISGHRSVSWYQQTPGQGLQFLFEYFSETQRNKGNFPGRFSGRQFSNSRSEMNVSTLELGDSALYLCASSLGWEGGEAFFGQGTRLTVV.

In DNA, the CDR3 is TGTGCCAGCAGCACCAGGGGGGCCAATCAGCCCCAGCATTTT. Residues: CASSTRGANQPQHF. This chain joins TRBV13 and TRBJ1-5; 7 bases map to TRBD1. Per germline, CDR1 PRHDT and CDR2 FYEKMQ (reference sequence). V was clipped by 5 bases and J by 3 bases; unmatched bases: 4. There are 14 residues in the CDR3. Full variable domain (missing parts from reference TRBV13 and TRBJ1-5): AAGVIQSPRHLIKEKRETATLKCYPIPRHDTVYWYQQGPGQDPQFLISFYEKMQSDKGSIPDRFSAQQFSDYHSELNMSSLELGDSALYFCASSTRGANQPQHFGDGTRLSIL.

The chain recombines TRBV5-1 with TRBJ1-2; 9 bases fit TRBD1. The CDR3 spans 14 residues. Germline CDR1 reads SGHRS; CDR2 reads YFSETQ. Trimming cost V 4 bases and J 7 bases; bases outside gene matches: 8. The CDR3 DNA follows: TGCGCCAGCAGCAGGATTGGACAGGGGATTGGCTACACCTTC. The encoded protein is CASSRIGQGIGYTF.

CDR3 in amino acids: CASSSDRAPQETQYF. In DNA form, the CDR3 reads TGTGCCAGCTCATCCGACAGAGCGCCACAAGAGACCCAGTACTTC. V usage is TRBV18 and J usage is TRBJ2-5, with D tentatively TRBD1 (5 bases). This CDR3 has 15 residues. V gave up 5 bases and J gave up 2 bases, with 15 bases separating them. Germline lookup yields CDR1 KGHSH and CDR2 LQKENI.

The chain recombines TRBV19 with TRBJ1-1, with D possibly being TRBD1 (6 bases). Trimming removed 3 bases from V and 4 bases from J, with 12 bases in between. This CDR3 region has 14 residues. Germline CDR1 and CDR2: LNHDA and SQIVND (reference sequence). The CDR3 DNA reads TGTGCCAGTAGTATGGTTGCCAGGGGCACTGAAGCTTTCTTT. Translated, it gives CASSMVARGTEAFF. Full variable domain (rest looked up from reference TRBV19 and TRBJ1-1): DGGITQSPKYLFRKEGQNVTLSCEQNLNHDAMYWYRQDPGQGLRLIYYSQIVNDFQKGDIAEGYSVSREKKESFPLTVTSAQKNPTAFYLCASSMVARGTEAFFGQGTRLTVV.

Only a few counts were recorded for this clone. The rearrangement joins TRBV10-3 to TRBJ2-1, with 13 positions matching TRBD2. This CDR3 is 16 amino acids long. With V trimmed by 6 bases and J by 3 bases, 5 bases remained unmatched. Germline lookup yields CDR1 ENHRY and CDR2 SYGVKD. The CDR3: CAISATSGRNYNEQFF. The DNA of the CDR3 is TGTGCCATCAGCGCGACTAGCGGGAGGAACTACAATGAGCAGTTCTTC.

The chain recombines TRBV27 with TRBJ2-5, with 8 positions matching TRBD1. The CDR3 has 13 residues. The germline V gene has CDR1 MNHEY and CDR2 SMNVEV (reference sequence). V lost 5 bases and J lost 7; bases outside the gene matches: 6. This CDR3 reads CASSQRQGTTQYF. CDR3 coding DNA: TGTGCCAGCAGTCAACGACAGGGGACGACCCAGTACTTC.

The V and J genes are TRBV10-3 and TRBJ2-5; D is perhaps TRBD1 (5 bases). V lost 1 base and J lost 3, with 9 bases in between. The CDR3 runs to 14 residues. Germline V gene sequence: CDR1 ENHRY, CDR2 SYGVKD. The CDR3 coding sequence is TGTGCCATCAGTGAGTGGGCAGGGAAAGAGACCCAGTACTTC. Translated, it gives CAISEWAGKETQYF.

This sequence joins TRBV5-1 and TRBJ1-4, with TRBD1 as a possible D gene (6 bases). The germline CDR1 and CDR2 sequences are SGHRS and YFSETQ. V gave up 5 bases and J gave up 2 bases, with 10 bases separating them. CDR3 length: 14 amino acids. The CDR3 bases are TGCGCCAGCAGAGTCGGACAGACTAATGAAAAACTGTTTTTT. It yields the protein CASRVGQTNEKLFF.

V usage is TRBV6-1 and J usage is TRBJ1-2; TRBD1 matches 7 bases. The CDR3 is 15 amino acids. The germline gives CDR1 MNHNS, CDR2 SASEGT. V dropped 6 bases and J dropped 4; count of bases not matched to a gene: 11. DNA for the CDR3: TGTGCCAGCAGACCGACAGGGAGTGGATCCTATGGCTACACCTTC. The encoded protein is CASRPTGSGSYGYTF.

This chain joins TRBV5-1 and TRBJ2-1; TRBD1 matches 10 bases. The trim removed 7 bases at V and 6 bases at J, leaving 7 bases unmatched. Germline-derived CDR1 and CDR2 are SGHRS and YFSETQ. This CDR3 spans 14 amino acids. DNA of the CDR3: TGCGCCAGCGTAGTAGGACAGGGGGGCAATGAGCAGTTCTTC. Translation: CASVVGQGGNEQFF. The complete variable domain, with remaining parts taken from reference TRBV5-1 and TRBJ2-1, reads KAGVTQTPRYLIKTRGQQVTLSCSPISGHRSVSWYQQTPGQGLQFLFEYFSETQRNKGNFPGRFSGRQFSNSRSEMNVSTLELGDSALYLCASVVGQGGNEQFFGPGTRLTVL.

The chain employs TRBV6-1 and TRBJ2-7, with D possibly being TRBD2 (6 bases). This CDR3 is built from 12 residues. V lost 6 bases and J lost 4, with 10 bases in between. Germline lookup yields CDR1 MNHNS and CDR2 SASEGT. In nucleotides, the CDR3 is TGTGCCAGCAGCCAGGGAGGATACGAGCAGTACTTC. Translation: CASSQGGYEQYF.

The sample holds a few counts of this clone. The chain employs TRBV6-1 and TRBJ1-1; 7 bases are a match to TRBD1. The CDR3 has 13 residues. Trimming removed 6 bases from V and 4 bases from J; junction bases left unmatched: 5. Per germline, CDR1 MNHNS and CDR2 SASEGT. The CDR3 DNA reads TGTGCCAGCAGCCGACAGGGACCCACTGAAGCTTTCTTT. Amino acid sequence: CASSRQGPTEAFF.

J is TRBJ2-7 and V is TRBV28; 8 bases fit TRBD2. Germline lookup yields CDR1 MDHEN and CDR2 SYDVKM. This CDR3 has 18 residues. The V gene end was trimmed by 6 bases and the J gene end by 6 bases; junction bases not matched to a gene: 22. The CDR3: CASRPGGSRGRYAGEQYF. In DNA form, the CDR3 reads TGTGCCAGCAGACCGGGGGGGTCGCGCGGGAGATATGCCGGCGAGCAGTACTTC.

This rearrangement joins TRBV5-5 to TRBJ2-3, with TRBD2 matching over 8 bases. V lost 0 bases and J lost 4; bases outside the gene matches: 10. The CDR3 has 17 residues. The germline CDR1 and CDR2 sequences are SGHKS and YYEKEE (reference sequence). The CDR3 region is CASSLVVGRGEADTQYF. CDR3 in DNA: TGTGCCAGCAGCTTGGTCGTCGGGCGGGGGGAGGCAGATACGCAGTATTTT.

The chain carries TRBV5-4 and TRBJ2-7; D remains ambiguous. CDR1 and CDR2 (germline): SGHNT, YYREEE (reference sequence). The CDR3 loop spans 14 amino acids. Trimming removed 6 bases at V and 0 bases at J, with 13 bases between. CDR3 amino acids: CASKKLLTSYEQYF. CDR3 bases: TGTGCCAGCAAGAAACTTCTAACCTCCTACGAGCAGTACTTC.